The clone carrying this T cell receptor beta chain came up many times. Its antigen is not known. TCRdb called the 5' RACE reads again in MiXCR, with one record for every CDR3 protein. The sample lists tens of thousands of distinct CDR3 sequences; approximately 25% were seen once. V dropped 6 bases and J dropped 0 bases, with 11 bases sitting between them. CDR3 length equals 15 residues. The germline V gene has CDR1 MGHRA and CDR2 YSYEKL. General study points: The larger cohort examined one V-J beta rearrangement, not whole repertoires.

Sequencing was done on a sample of memory CD4+ T cells sorted from blood. The subset denotes: memory CD4+ T cells, CD4+CD45RO+CD25-. This TCR came from a female donor with breast cancer. The chain employs TRBV4-1 and TRBJ1-4; possibly TRBD1 for D (6 bases). This CDR3 reads CASRNRDSTNEKLFF. Written as DNA, the CDR3 is TGCGCCAGCAGAAACAGGGACTCAACTAATGAAAAACTGTTTTTT.